Each of the 6 T cell receptor beta chains below was sequenced from the same sample in a study of CD8 T cells in Susac syndrome. The RNA, about 0.45 to 1 ug, was put through reverse transcription using random hexamers. TCRdb reprocessed the immunoSEQ multiplex PCR reads with MiXCR, giving one entry per CDR3 protein. The table has approximately 160,000 distinct CDR3 sequences, about 93% seen once. The specimen was CD4+ T cells from PBMCs. The receptors were sampled from a human donor with multiple sclerosis.

This chain links TRBV6-5 with TRBJ2-7, with TRBD2 as a possible D gene (6 bases). CDR1 is MNHEY and CDR2 is SVGAGI in the germline V gene. V dropped 6 bases and J dropped 6 bases, with 12 bases sitting between them. This CDR3 has 12 residues. The CDR3 DNA reads as TGTGCCAGCAGGGACTATCCTGGCGAGCAGTACTTC. It yields the protein CASRDYPGEQYF.

CDR3 coding DNA: TGTGCCAGCAGCTTAGTCAGGAACACTGAAGCTTTCTTT. It encodes CASSLVRNTEAFF. The rearrangement joins TRBV7-8 to TRBJ1-1, with D unclear. Germline V gene data show CDR1 as SGHVS and CDR2 as FQNEAQ. This CDR3 comprises 13 residues. Trimming took off 1 base at V and 1 base at J, with 4 bases between the two ends.

This chain joins TRBV28 and TRBJ1-2; 7 nucleotides align to TRBD1. CDR1 is MDHEN, CDR2 SYDVKM, per germline. The CDR3 is 13 residues long. With V trimmed by 2 bases and J by 8 bases, 5 bases remained unmatched. Here the CDR3 reads CASSLGDRVGYTF. Written as DNA, the CDR3 is TGTGCCAGCAGTTTAGGAGACAGGGTCGGCTACACCTTC.

The genes are TRBV20-1 and TRBJ2-5; D call uncertain. Germline V gene lookup returns CDR1 DFQATT and CDR2 SNEGSKA (reference sequence). This CDR3 is 12 amino acids long. Trimming removed 3 bases at V and 2 bases at J, with 7 bases between. This CDR3 is CSARWEQETQYF. The CDR3 DNA reads TGCAGTGCTAGGTGGGAACAAGAGACCCAGTACTTC.

The rearrangement uses TRBV20-1 and TRBJ2-5, with 8 bases fitting TRBD2. This CDR3 is built from 14 residues. The ends lost 8 bases at V and 5 bases at J; junction bases unmatched: 13. CDR1 is DFQATT, CDR2 SNEGSKA, per germline (reference sequence). The CDR3 is CSSLFGGEGETQYF. CDR3 DNA: TGCAGTAGCCTCTTCGGGGGGGAGGGGGAGACCCAGTACTTC.

The rearrangement joins TRBV7-9 to TRBJ2-3, with D possibly being TRBD1 (6 bases). The CDR3 is 15 amino acids. Germline loops: CDR1 SEHNR, CDR2 FQNEAQ (reference sequence). V was trimmed by 1 base and J by 6 bases, leaving 14 bases between them. In DNA form, the CDR3 reads TGTGCCAGCAGCTTAGGATCAGGGGCTGGGGATACGCAGTATTTT. Its protein is CASSLGSGAGDTQYF.